These T cell receptor beta chains were read from a single sample in a study of blood T cell repertoires in COVID-19. Sequenced by immunoSEQ multiplex PCR; TCRdb stores in-frame clones only, minus some. The sample contains some 170,000 clones, 70% to 90% of which appear only once. Sequencing was done on a sample of peripheral blood. Receptors were obtained from a human donor in a cohort sampled during active COVID-19. Both conserved end residues are part of each CDR3.

j_gene: TRBJ2-3
v_gene: TRBV2
len: 15
CDR3aa: CASSAGLAGGNTQYF

j_gene: TRBJ1-6
v_gene: TRBV29-1
len: 14
CDR3aa: CSPWESSYNSPLHF

j_gene: TRBJ1-5
v_gene: TRBV6-2/TRBV6-3
len: 14
CDR3aa: CASSPQGVVQPQHF

j_gene: TRBJ2-7
v_gene: TRBV21-1
len: 17
CDR3aa: CASSKFDGAPGPYEQYF

j_gene: TRBJ1-4
v_gene: TRBV9
len: 14
CDR3aa: CASSVGTGGEKLFF

j_gene: TRBJ2-7
v_gene: TRBV5-1
len: 14
CDR3aa: CASRGQVLNYEQYF

j_gene: TRBJ2-7
v_gene: TRBV11-2
len: 13
CDR3aa: CASSLLTPYEQYF

j_gene: TRBJ2-3
v_gene: TRBV5-6
len: 18
CDR3aa: CASSIGQGGGRSTDTQYF

j_gene: TRBJ2-7
v_gene: TRBV5-1
len: 16
CDR3aa: CASSLSDGGFSYEQYF

j_gene: TRBJ1-5
v_gene: TRBV19
len: 14
CDR3aa: CASSIRDRNQPQHF

j_gene: TRBJ1-1
v_gene: TRBV6-5
len: 16
CDR3aa: CASSYGEQGGGTEAFF

j_gene: TRBJ2-7
v_gene: TRBV6-4
len: 14
CDR3aa: CASSQDRVGYEQYF

j_gene: TRBJ1-4
v_gene: TRBV7-2
len: 16
CDR3aa: CASSLDFGSSREKLFF

j_gene: TRBJ2-1
v_gene: TRBV9
len: 18
CDR3aa: CASSVDLRREGRYNEQFF

j_gene: TRBJ2-1
v_gene: TRBV7-6
len: 13
CDR3aa: CASSLGPENEQFF

j_gene: TRBJ2-1
v_gene: TRBV7-8
len: 15
CDR3aa: CASSRGTGTGNEQFF

j_gene: TRBJ2-5
v_gene: TRBV4-1
len: 12
CDR3aa: CASSPGGETQYF

j_gene: TRBJ1-6
v_gene: TRBV18
len: 15
CDR3aa: CASSYNRGGGSPLHF

j_gene: TRBJ2-1
v_gene: TRBV3-1/TRBV3-2
len: 16
CDR3aa: CASSQAGGSSYNEQFF

j_gene: TRBJ2-7
v_gene: TRBV7-8
len: 15
CDR3aa: CASSERLASSYEQYF

j_gene: TRBJ2-1
v_gene: TRBV7-6
len: 18
CDR3aa: CASSLRDTLAGDPNEQFF

j_gene: TRBJ2-7
v_gene: TRBV19
len: 12
CDR3aa: CASSHGSDEQYF